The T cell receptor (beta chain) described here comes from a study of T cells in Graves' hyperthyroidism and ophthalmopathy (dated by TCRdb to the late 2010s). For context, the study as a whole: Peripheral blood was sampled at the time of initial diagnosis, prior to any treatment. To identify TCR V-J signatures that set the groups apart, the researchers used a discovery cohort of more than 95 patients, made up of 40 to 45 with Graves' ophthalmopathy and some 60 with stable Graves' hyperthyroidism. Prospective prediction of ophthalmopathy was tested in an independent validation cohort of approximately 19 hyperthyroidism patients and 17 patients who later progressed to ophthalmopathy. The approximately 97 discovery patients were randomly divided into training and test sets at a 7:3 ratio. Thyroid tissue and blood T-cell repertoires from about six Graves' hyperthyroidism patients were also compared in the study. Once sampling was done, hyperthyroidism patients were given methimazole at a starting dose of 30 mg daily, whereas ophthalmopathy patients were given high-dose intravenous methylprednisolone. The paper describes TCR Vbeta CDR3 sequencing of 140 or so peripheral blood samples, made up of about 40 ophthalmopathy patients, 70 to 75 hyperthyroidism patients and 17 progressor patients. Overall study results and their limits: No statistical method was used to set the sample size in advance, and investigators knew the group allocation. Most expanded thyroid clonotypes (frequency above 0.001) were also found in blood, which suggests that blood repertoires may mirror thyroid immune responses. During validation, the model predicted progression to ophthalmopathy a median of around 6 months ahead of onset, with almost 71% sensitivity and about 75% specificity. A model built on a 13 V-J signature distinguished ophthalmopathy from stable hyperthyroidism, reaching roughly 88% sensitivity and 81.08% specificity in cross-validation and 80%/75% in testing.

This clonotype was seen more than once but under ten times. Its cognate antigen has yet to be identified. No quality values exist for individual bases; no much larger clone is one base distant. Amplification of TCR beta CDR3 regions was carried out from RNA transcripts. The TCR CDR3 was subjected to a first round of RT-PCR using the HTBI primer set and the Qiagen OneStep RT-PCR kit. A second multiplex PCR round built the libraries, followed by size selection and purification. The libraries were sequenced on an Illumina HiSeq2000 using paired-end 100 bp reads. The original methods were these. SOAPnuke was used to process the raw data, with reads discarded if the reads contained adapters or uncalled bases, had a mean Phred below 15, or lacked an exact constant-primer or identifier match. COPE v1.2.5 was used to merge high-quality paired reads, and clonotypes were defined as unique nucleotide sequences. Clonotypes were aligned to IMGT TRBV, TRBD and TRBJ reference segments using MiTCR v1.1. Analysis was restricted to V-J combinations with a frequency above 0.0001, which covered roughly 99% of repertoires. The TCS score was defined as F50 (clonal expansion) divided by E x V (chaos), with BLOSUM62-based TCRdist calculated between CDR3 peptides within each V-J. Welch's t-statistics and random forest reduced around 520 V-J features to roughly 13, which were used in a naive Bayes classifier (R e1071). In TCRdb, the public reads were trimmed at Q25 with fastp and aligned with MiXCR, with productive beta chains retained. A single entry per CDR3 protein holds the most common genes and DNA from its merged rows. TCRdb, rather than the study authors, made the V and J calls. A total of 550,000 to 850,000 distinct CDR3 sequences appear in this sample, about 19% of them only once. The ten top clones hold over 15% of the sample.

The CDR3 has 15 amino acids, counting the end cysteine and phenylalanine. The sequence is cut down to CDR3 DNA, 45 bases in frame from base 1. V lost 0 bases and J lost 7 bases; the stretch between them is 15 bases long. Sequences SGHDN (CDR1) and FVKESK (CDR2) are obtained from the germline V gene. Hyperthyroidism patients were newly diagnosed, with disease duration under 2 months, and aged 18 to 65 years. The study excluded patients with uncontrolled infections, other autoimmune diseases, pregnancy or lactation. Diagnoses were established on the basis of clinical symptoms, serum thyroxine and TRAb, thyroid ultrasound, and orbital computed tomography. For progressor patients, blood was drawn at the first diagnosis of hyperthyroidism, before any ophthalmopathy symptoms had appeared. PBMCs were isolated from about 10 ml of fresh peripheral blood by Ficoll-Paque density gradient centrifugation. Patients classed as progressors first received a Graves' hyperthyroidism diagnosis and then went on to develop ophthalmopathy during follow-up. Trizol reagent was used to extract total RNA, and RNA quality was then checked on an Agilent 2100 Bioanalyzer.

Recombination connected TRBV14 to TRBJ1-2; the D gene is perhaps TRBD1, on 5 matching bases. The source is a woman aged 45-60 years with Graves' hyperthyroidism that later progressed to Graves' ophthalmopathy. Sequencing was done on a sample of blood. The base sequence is TGTGCCAGCAGCCAAGATCGGAGGGGCACGGGTGGCTACACCTTC. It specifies CASSQDRRGTGGYTF.